This entry is about one T cell receptor (beta chain). The CDR3 loop spans 16 amino acids. Germline V gives CDR1 SGDLS, CDR2 YYNGEE. V gave up 0 bases and J gave up 0 bases, with 10 bases separating them. The sample comes from a study of somatic mutations in cytotoxic T cells in rheumatoid arthritis. TCRdb's table, derived via immunoSEQ multiplex PCR, lists solely in-frame clones and lacks some. The profile shows tens of thousands of clones, about 83% of them singletons. The receptor's source is an adult with rheumatoid arthritis. This sequence joins TRBV9 and TRBJ1-3, with D hard to call. The sample comprised CD8+ T cells sorted from blood. CDR3 bases: TGTGCCAGCAGCGTAGATGGAGGCAACTCTGGAAACACCATATATTTT. Its translation is CASSVDGGNSGNTIYF.